This T cell receptor beta chain was obtained from a study of T cell responses to AZD1222 COVID-19 vaccine. Sequenced by immunoSEQ multiplex PCR; TCRdb stores in-frame clones only, minus some. The sample lists about 130,000 clones, 93% occurring once. In the case of this clone: Its target is not known.

Whole-study findings and limits: Females outnumbered males among donors, who were mostly white British; clonal diversity was possibly underestimated. Unmutated variant regions are reportedly the target of nearly half of TCRs that are spike-specific.

The junction had 7 bases not matched to a gene; V was cut back by 4 bases and J by 5 bases. The CDR3 is 15 residues long. The germline V gene has CDR1 MGHRA and CDR2 YSYEKL. This chain links TRBV4-1 with TRBJ1-4; the match to TRBD1 covers 7 bases. The sample consisted of peripheral blood, taken on day 0 of AZD1222 vaccination. This TCR derives from an adult in good health. The CDR3 DNA reads TGCGCCAGCAGCCCCAGGACAGGAAGAAATGAAAAACTGTTTTTT. This gives the protein CASSPRTGRNEKLFF.